This note documents a single TCR beta chain sequence. Germline V lookup: CDR1 SGHRS, CDR2 YFSETQ. The CDR3 is made up of 14 amino acids. Trimming cost V 0 bases and J 1 base, with 7 bases left between them. Here immunoSEQ multiplex PCR was the method, and the copy in TCRdb shows in-frame clones only, minus some. The table has about 490,000 clones, about 79% seen once; the top ten hold under 15%. Donation came from healthy HIV-negative adults that had no recent acute infections or vaccinations. Every contributor of samples was a Caucasian grown-up residing in Nashville, Tennessee. This sample is part of a study of shared clonotypes between healthy human individuals.

Material: PBMCs. The source of this sequence is a woman in her thirties or forties in good health. Some clones in this sample may be carry-over from other donors' samples. This chain connects TRBV5-1 to TRBJ1-1; D gene unclear. The DNA for the CDR3 is TGCGCCAGCAGCTTGGCCCCAGGGAACACTGAAGCTTTCTTT. Protein: CASSLAPGNTEAFF. Combining the CDR3 with reference TRBV5-1 and TRBJ1-1 gives the whole variable domain KAGVTQTPRYLIKTRGQQVTLSCSPISGHRSVSWYQQTPGQGLQFLFEYFSETQRNKGNFPGRFSGRQFSNSRSEMNVSTLELGDSALYLCASSLAPGNTEAFFGQGTRLTVV.